This T cell receptor beta chain was documented in a study of T cells after yellow fever vaccination. Across the study: SMART-Seq v4 Ultra Low Input served to prepare low-cell-number fractions. Whole-study results and caveats: A limited proportion of clonotypes was detected within both the CD4 and CD8 compartments. Abundant clonotypes (contaminants from the bulk population) could be present in FACS-sorted repertoires.

Researchers made TCR cDNA using 5'RACE template switching, and this step added a universal primer site and UMIs. TCRdb passed the 5' RACE reads through MiXCR, listing each CDR3 protein once. The data hold 96,000 or so distinct CDR3 sequences, with roughly 9% observed a single time. There are 17 residues in the CDR3. The ends lost 6 bases at V and 8 bases at J; junction bases unmatched: 15. V and J are TRBV12-3 or TRBV12-4 and TRBJ2-1, with TRBD2 matching 11 bases. The sample was CD8+ T cells not binding an NS4B(214-222) dextramer, sorted from PBMCs, taken roughly 15 days after the first yellow fever vaccination. The clonotype originates from a man younger than 35 who received the YFV17D yellow fever vaccine. The CDR3 protein is CASSPRGSGGATDEQFF. CDR3 DNA sequence: TGTGCCAGCAGCCCCCGGGGTAGCGGGGGGGCGACGGATGAGCAGTTCTTC.